The present T cell receptor (beta chain) was sequenced within a study of somatic mutations in cytotoxic T cells in rheumatoid arthritis. TCRdb's table, derived via immunoSEQ multiplex PCR, lists solely in-frame clones and lacks some. The table shows around 20,000 clones, with approximately 67% occurring only once. The junction had 13 bases not matched to a gene; V was cut back by 5 bases and J by 7 bases. Germline V gene data show CDR1 as SEHNR and CDR2 as FQNEAQ (reference sequence). CDR3 size: 15 residues. The chain combines TRBV7-9 with TRBJ2-7; 8 bases agree with TRBD1. The sample comprised CD8+ T cells sorted from blood. This TCR was recovered from an adult with rheumatoid arthritis. Here the CDR3 DNA reads TGTGCCAGCAGCGCACTCGGGCAGGGGGCGTATGAGCAGTACTTC. It specifies CASSALGQGAYEQYF.